Listed below are T cell receptor beta chains from one sample, sequenced in a study of neurological immune-mediated disorders. TCRdb called the 5' RACE reads again in MiXCR, with one record for every CDR3 protein. The sample contains roughly 25,000 distinct CDR3 sequences, about 6.7% of which appear only once. Sequencing used PBMCs. Receptors were obtained from a woman aged 40 to 55 in good health. Both conserved end residues are part of each CDR3. The D gene is left open where the match is weak. Clone sizes are given selectively: once, few, many, or a class where the clone is expanded.

V gene	J gene	clone size	D gene	CDR3 protein	CDR3 DNA
TRBV7-2	TRBJ2-3	many	-	CASSQQAGDTQYF	TGTGCCAGCAGCCAGCAGGCGGGAGATACGCAGTATTTT
TRBV28	TRBJ2-6	many	TRBD1	CASSSRDRGLFPVLTF	TGTGCCAGCAGTTCCCGGGACAGGGGGCTTTTTCCCGTCCTGACTTTC
TRBV20-1	TRBJ1-4	many	-	CSADDRNNEKLFF	TGCAGTGCTGACGACAGGAATAATGAAAAACTGTTTTTT
TRBV20-1	TRBJ2-7	many	-	CSANSGDHSYEQYF	TGCAGTGCTAATAGTGGGGACCATTCCTACGAGCAGTACTTC
TRBV6-5	TRBJ1-1	many	-	CASSYSILGGMEAFF	TGTGCCAGCAGTTACTCAATATTGGGGGGCATGGAAGCTTTCTTT
TRBV5-6	TRBJ1-3	many	-	CASSLRQSGNTIYF	TGTGCCAGCAGCCTTCGACAGTCTGGAAACACCATATATTTT
TRBV4-1	TRBJ2-5	many	-	CASSQPSETQYF	TGCGCCAGCAGCCAGCCCAGCGAGACCCAGTACTTC
TRBV7-2	TRBJ1-4	-	-	CASSLQAATNEKLFF	TGTGCCAGCAGCCTACAGGCTGCAACTAATGAAAAACTGTTTTTT
TRBV6-6	TRBJ1-5	many	-	CASRHKEGSNQPQHF	TGTGCCAGCAGACATAAAGAGGGTAGCAATCAGCCCCAGCATTTT
TRBV19	TRBJ1-6	many	-	CASSTGPGGNSPLHF	TGTGCCAGTAGTACCGGACCTGGGGGCAATTCACCCCTCCACTTT
TRBV7-2	TRBJ2-1	many	TRBD1	CASSSRIRDSNEQFF	TGTGCCAGCAGCTCTCGCATCCGGGACAGCAATGAGCAGTTCTTC
TRBV7-2	TRBJ2-7	many	-	CASSPHNRGSYEQYF	TGTGCCAGCAGCCCACACAACAGAGGCTCCTACGAGCAGTACTTC
TRBV5-5	TRBJ2-1	many	TRBD2	CASSLGLAGGNAYNEQFF	TGTGCCAGCAGCTTGGGACTAGCGGGAGGAAACGCCTACAATGAGCAGTTCTTC
TRBV3-1	TRBJ1-3	many	-	CASSQESLTEGNTIYF	TGTGCCAGCAGCCAAGAGTCCTTGACAGAAGGAAACACCATATATTTT
TRBV5-1	TRBJ2-3	many	-	CASSLLTGAADTQYF	TGCGCCAGCAGCTTGCTGACGGGAGCAGCGGATACGCAGTATTTT
TRBV7-6	TRBJ2-5	many	-	CASSRDYQETQYF	TGTGCCAGCAGCCGGGACTACCAAGAGACCCAGTACTTC
TRBV29-1	TRBJ1-6	many	-	CSVRSENSPLHF	TGCAGCGTTCGGTCAGAAAATTCACCCCTCCACTTT
TRBV20-1	TRBJ2-4	-	-	CSANWVTSKNIQYF	TGCAGTGCTAACTGGGTGACGTCCAAAAACATTCAGTACTTC
TRBV5-1	TRBJ2-3	few	TRBD1	CASSPRQGRTDTQYF	TGCGCCAGCAGCCCTCGACAGGGGAGGACAGATACGCAGTATTTT
TRBV27	TRBJ1-5	many	-	CASSLRPGNQPQHF	TGTGCCAGCAGTTTACGCCCGGGAAATCAGCCCCAGCATTTT
TRBV7-6	TRBJ1-3	many	-	CASSGRRGNTTSGNTIYF	TGTGCCAGCAGCGGCCGAAGGGGAAATACTACCTCTGGAAACACCATATATTTT
TRBV19	TRBJ1-1	-	-	CASSIAGSEAFF	TGTGCCAGTAGTATAGCGGGGTCTGAAGCTTTCTTT
TRBV6-1	TRBJ2-1	many	-	CASKILGGVSDEQFF	TGTGCCAGCAAGATACTAGGCGGGGTTTCCGATGAGCAGTTCTTC
TRBV20-1	TRBJ2-1	many	-	CSASSKGPINNEQFF	TGCAGTGCTAGTTCGAAGGGACCTATCAACAATGAGCAGTTCTTC
TRBV29-1	TRBJ2-2	many	TRBD2	CSSLAGTGELFF	TGCAGCTCCCTAGCGGGAACCGGGGAGCTGTTTTTT
TRBV7-6	TRBJ2-7	many	TRBD2	CASSLEGGEGLHEQYF	TGTGCCAGCAGCTTAGAGGGCGGGGAGGGCCTCCACGAGCAGTACTTC
TRBV9	TRBJ2-5	many	-	CASSVGQNLLPPETQYF	TGTGCCAGCAGCGTAGGACAAAACCTCCTACCACCAGAGACCCAGTACTTC
TRBV7-9	TRBJ2-1	many	-	CASSLRFSIPNDNEQFF	TGTGCCAGCAGCTTAAGGTTTTCCATACCAAATGACAATGAGCAGTTCTTC
TRBV20-1	TRBJ2-2	many	TRBD2	CSARHLAGGDTGELFF	TGCAGTGCTAGACATCTAGCGGGAGGCGACACCGGGGAGCTGTTTTTT
TRBV18	TRBJ2-1	many	-	CASSPPLGAGTYNEQFF	TGTGCCAGCTCACCACCTTTGGGGGCCGGTACGTACAATGAGCAGTTCTTC
TRBV2	TRBJ2-3	many	-	CASRGPGASQNPKDTQYF	TGTGCCAGCAGGGGGCCAGGGGCGAGTCAAAACCCGAAAGATACGCAGTATTTT
TRBV5-1	TRBJ2-3	many	TRBD2	CASSLLGLATDTQYF	TGCGCCAGCAGCTTGTTGGGACTAGCGACAGATACGCAGTATTTT
TRBV20-1	TRBJ1-3	many	TRBD1	CSAPRTGRGNTIYF	TGCAGTGCTCCTCGGACAGGACGAGGAAACACCATATATTTT
TRBV12-3/TRBV12-4	TRBJ2-5	many	TRBD2	CASSGSRGGSSETQYF	TGTGCCAGCAGTGGATCGAGGGGCGGGAGTTCGGAGACCCAGTACTTC
TRBV7-8	TRBJ2-3	many	TRBD1	CASSSRRAGGNTDTQYF	TGTGCCAGCAGCTCCAGGAGGGCAGGGGGCAATACAGATACGCAGTATTTT
TRBV5-1	TRBJ2-5	many	-	CASSPGRQGGQETQYF	TGCGCCAGCAGCCCAGGTCGACAGGGAGGTCAAGAGACCCAGTACTTC
TRBV7-2	TRBJ2-7	many	TRBD1	CASSPYRDRGYEQYF	TGTGCCAGCAGCCCGTACCGGGACAGGGGCTACGAGCAGTACTTC
TRBV6-2/TRBV6-3	TRBJ2-1	many	-	CASSLGPLEQFF	TGTGCCAGCAGTTTAGGACCCCTCGAGCAGTTCTTC
TRBV7-8	TRBJ2-1	many	-	CASSSPRALYNEQFF	TGTGCCAGCAGCTCTCCCCGAGCGCTGTACAATGAGCAGTTCTTC